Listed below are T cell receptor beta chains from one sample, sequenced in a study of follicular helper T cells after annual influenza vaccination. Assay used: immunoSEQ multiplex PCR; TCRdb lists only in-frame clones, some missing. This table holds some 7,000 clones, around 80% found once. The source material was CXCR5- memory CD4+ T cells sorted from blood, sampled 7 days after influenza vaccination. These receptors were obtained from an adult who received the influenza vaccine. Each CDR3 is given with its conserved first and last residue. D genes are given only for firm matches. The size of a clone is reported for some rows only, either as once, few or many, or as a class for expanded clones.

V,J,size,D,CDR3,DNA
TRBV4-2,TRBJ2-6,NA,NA,CASSQVSSGSGANVLTF,TGTGCCAGCAGCCAAGTCTCTTCAGGGTCTGGGGCCAACGTCCTGACTTTC
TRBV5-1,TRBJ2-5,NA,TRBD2,CASSPLGTSGSGETQYF,TGCGCCAGCAGCCCTCTGGGGACTAGCGGTAGTGGAGAGACCCAGTACTTC
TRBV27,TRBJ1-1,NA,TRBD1,CASSGEGQGHTEAFF,TGTGCCAGCAGTGGAGAAGGACAGGGGCACACTGAAGCTTTCTTT
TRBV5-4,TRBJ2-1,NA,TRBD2,CASSLVSAGGGNEQFF,TGTGCCAGCAGCTTGGTGTCGGCGGGAGGAGGCAATGAGCAGTTCTTC
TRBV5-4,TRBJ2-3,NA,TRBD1,CASRDRTVNTQYF,TGTGCCAGCCGGGACAGGACCGTAAATACGCAGTATTTT
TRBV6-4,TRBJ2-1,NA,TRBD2,CASILTGGPPEQFF,TGTGCCAGCATCCTGACGGGAGGACCCCCTGAGCAGTTCTTC
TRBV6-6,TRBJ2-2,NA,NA,CASSSRETGELFF,TGTGCCAGCAGTAGCAGGGAAACCGGGGAGCTGTTTTTT
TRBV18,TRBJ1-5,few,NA,CASSPGRDQPQHF,TGTGCCAGCTCACCAGGGCGTGATCAGCCCCAGCATTTT
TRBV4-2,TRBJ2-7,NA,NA,CASSPGGTSYEQYF,TGTGCCAGCAGCCCTGGGGGGACCTCCTACGAGCAGTACTTC
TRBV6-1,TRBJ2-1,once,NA,CATEGDSNEQFF,TGTGCCACCGAGGGGGATAGCAATGAGCAGTTCTTC
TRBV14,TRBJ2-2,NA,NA,CASSQRGTAFGELFF,TGTGCCAGCAGCCAGAGGGGGACGGCATTCGGGGAGCTGTTTTTT
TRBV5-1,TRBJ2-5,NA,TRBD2,CASSLGSGGARETQYF,TGCGCCAGCAGCTTGGGTAGCGGGGGGGCCCGGGAGACCCAGTACTTC
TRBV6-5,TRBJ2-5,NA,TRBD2,CASRRGFQETQYF,TGTGCCAGCAGGCGGGGGTTTCAAGAGACCCAGTACTTC
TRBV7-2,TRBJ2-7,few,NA,CASSPGEYEQYF,TGTGCCAGCAGCCCGGGGGAGTACGAGCAGTACTTC
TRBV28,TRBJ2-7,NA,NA,CASSLLTPSEQYF,TGTGCCAGCAGTTTATTGACGCCCTCCGAGCAGTACTTC
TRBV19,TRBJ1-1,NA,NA,CASIGGNLNTEAFF,TGTGCCAGTATTGGTGGCAACTTGAACACTGAAGCTTTCTTT